The T cell receptor beta chain under discussion was sequenced for a study of blood T cell repertoires in COVID-19. In the source study's methods: Nucleated cell number was recorded as an estimate derived from reference gene primer amplification. The table came from immunoSEQ multiplex PCR; TCRdb's copy has only in-frame clones and leaves some out. D and trimming were read from the DNA, whereas the V and J calls and clone size are those reported in that table. The sample comprises some 180,000 clones, about four fifths of which are singletons, and approximately 10% rests with the top ten. This clone was picked up a small number of times. The ends lost 6 bases at V and 5 bases at J; junction bases unmatched: 14. The CDR3 extends over 16 amino acids. CDR1 and CDR2 (germline): SQVTM, ANQGSEA.

Sequenced input: peripheral blood. This TCR was recovered from a man between 65 and 85 years old with active or convalescent COVID-19. The gene calls are TRBV29-1 and TRBJ1-5, with 9 nucleotides matching TRBD1. The CDR3 spells CSVAISGTGFDQPQHF. For the CDR3, the DNA is TGCAGCGTAGCTATTAGTGGGACAGGGTTCGATCAGCCCCAGCATTTT.